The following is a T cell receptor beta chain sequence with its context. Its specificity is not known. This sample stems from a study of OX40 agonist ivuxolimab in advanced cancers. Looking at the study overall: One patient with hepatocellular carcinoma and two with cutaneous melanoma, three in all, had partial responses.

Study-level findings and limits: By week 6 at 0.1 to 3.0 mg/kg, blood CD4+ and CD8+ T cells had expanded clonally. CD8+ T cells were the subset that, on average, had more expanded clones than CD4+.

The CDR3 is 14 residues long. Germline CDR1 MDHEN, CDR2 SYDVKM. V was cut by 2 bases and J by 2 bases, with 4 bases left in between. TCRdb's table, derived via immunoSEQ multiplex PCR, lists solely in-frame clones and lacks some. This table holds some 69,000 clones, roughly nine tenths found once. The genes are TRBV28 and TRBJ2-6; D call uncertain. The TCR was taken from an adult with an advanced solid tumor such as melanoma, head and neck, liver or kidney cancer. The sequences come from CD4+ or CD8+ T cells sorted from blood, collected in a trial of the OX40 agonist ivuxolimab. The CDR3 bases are TGTGCCAGCAGTTTAACCCCTGGGGCCAACGTCCTGACTTTC. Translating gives CASSLTPGANVLTF.